The 4 T cell receptor beta chains given below trace back to one sample, sequenced in a study of shared clonotypes between healthy human individuals. TCRdb's copy holds only in-frame clones and misses some; the assay was immunoSEQ multiplex PCR. This table holds some 2,500,000 clones, more than 85% found once. The sample consisted of naive CD4+ T cells from PBMCs. Subset denoted: CD45RA+ positively selected. Receptors were obtained from a man younger than 30 in good health. Some clones in this sample may be carry-over from other donors' samples.

This chain uses TRBV19 with TRBJ1-5; D possibly corresponds to TRBD1 (6 bases). CDR3 length: 19 amino acids. CDR1 and CDR2 from the germline V gene are LNHDA and SQIVND (reference sequence). The V end lost 1 base, the J end lost 4 bases, and 23 bases lay between the germline ends. The CDR3 DNA sequence: TGTGCCAGTAGTATAGGCCCCGTCAGGGGCCGTTTGTTTAATCAGCCCCAGCATTTT. This codes for CASSIGPVRGRLFNQPQHF.

The chain has TRBV27 and TRBJ2-3; D may be TRBD1 or TRBD2 (5 bases each). The germline V gene has CDR1 MNHEY and CDR2 SMNVEV (reference sequence). With 5 bases removed from V and 1 base from J, the gap between germline ends came to 19 bases. This CDR3 is 17 amino acids long. Here the CDR3 reads CASSTQKPPGRTDTQYF. CDR3 bases: TGTGCCAGCAGTACACAAAAGCCTCCGGGACGCACAGATACGCAGTATTTT.

With regard to this clone: The same CDR3 arises from other DNA sequences in this sample as well. The V gene is TRBV28, the J gene TRBJ2-2, with D unclear. The germline V gene encodes CDR1 MDHEN and CDR2 SYDVKM. The CDR3 runs 12 residues. V lost 2 bases and J lost 6, with 4 bases in between. CDR3 amino acids: CASSLVAGELFF. DNA for the CDR3: TGTGCCAGCAGTTTAGTAGCCGGGGAGCTGTTTTTT.

The chain links TRBV5-4 to TRBJ2-7; the match to TRBD2 covers 13 bases. V was clipped by 4 bases and J by 5 bases; unmatched bases: 3. The CDR3 has 14 residues. Germline V gene lookup returns CDR1 SGHNT and CDR2 YYREEE (reference sequence). This CDR3 reads CASSTSGRVDEQYF. The CDR3 DNA sequence: TGTGCCAGCAGCACTAGCGGGAGGGTCGACGAGCAGTACTTC.